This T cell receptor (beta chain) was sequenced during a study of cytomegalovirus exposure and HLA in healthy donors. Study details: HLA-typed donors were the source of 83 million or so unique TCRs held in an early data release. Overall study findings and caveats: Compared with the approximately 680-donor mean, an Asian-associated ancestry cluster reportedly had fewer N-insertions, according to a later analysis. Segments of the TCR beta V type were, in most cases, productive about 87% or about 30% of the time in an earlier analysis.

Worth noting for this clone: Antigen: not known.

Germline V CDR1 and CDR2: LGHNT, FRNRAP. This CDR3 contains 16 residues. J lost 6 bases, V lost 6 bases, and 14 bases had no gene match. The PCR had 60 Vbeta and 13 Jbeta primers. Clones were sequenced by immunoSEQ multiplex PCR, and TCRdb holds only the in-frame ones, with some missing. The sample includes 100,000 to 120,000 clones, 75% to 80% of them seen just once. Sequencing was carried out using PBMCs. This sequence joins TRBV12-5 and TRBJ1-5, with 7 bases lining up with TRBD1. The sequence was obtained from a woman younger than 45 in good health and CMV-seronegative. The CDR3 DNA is TGTGCTAGTGGCGGCCCCGCAGGGACAGTAGGTCAGCCCCAGCATTTT. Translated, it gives CASGGPAGTVGQPQHF.